This record covers a single T cell receptor (beta chain). This clone's antigen is unknown. Base quality data are lacking; no much larger clone is found one base away. TCRbeta CDR3 regions were amplified from genomic DNA using the immunoSEQ Assay, a bias-controlled multiplex PCR. Regarding the original processing steps: Nucleated cell counts per sample were estimated from amplification of reference gene primers within the assay. To quantify the absolute abundance of each unique TCRbeta CDR3 rearrangement, sequence reads were collapsed and filtered. Productive Simpson clonality was computed per sample as the square root of Simpson's diversity index over productive rearrangements. The immuneACCESS repertoire file appears here via TCRdb, limited to in-frame rearrangements. These files lack a portion of the clones; in checked studies, under half of the deficit traces to unresolved V genes, and the cause of the others is not known. V and J calls and clone size are those listed in that table; D and trimming were worked out from the DNA. This sample gives about 370,000 clones in total; roughly 90% of them show up just once. The top ten clonotypes cover 0.7% to 0.95% of the sample.

Reading the germline V gene gives CDR1 SQVTM and CDR2 ANQGSEA. The CDR3 starts with the cysteine, ends with the phenylalanine, and has 14 residues. The retained sequence is limited to the CDR3, 42 bases, with the frame set at the first base. Here V drops 6 bases and J drops 2 bases, and the junction holds 10 bases not matched to any gene. This sample was taken from a study of blood T cell repertoires in COVID-19 (dated by TCRdb to the early 2020s). The study in broad terms: The collaborator samples originated in the United States, Italy and Spain and spanned the acute and convalescent phases of COVID-19. The prospective study material was composed of cDNA or gDNA derived from T cells, B-cell-depleted T cells, or PBMCs. Deeply sampled blood TCRbeta repertoires from subjects exposed to, actively infected with, or recovered from COVID-19 were included in the dataset. The repertoires were released in a freely available public database meant as a resource for research on the immune response to SARS-CoV-2. Samples were obtained from the ongoing ImmuneRACE study (first 160 participants) and from about 1,300 subjects provided by 6 global collaborators. Nearly every sample came with metadata listing a de-identified subject ID, COVID-19 status, age in years and sex. HLA class I and class II types, where available, came from metadata supplied by the sample provider rather than from assay-based typing. The study at large found these results: The quantity of clinical and demographic metadata differed by source and by participant and was supplied without curation.

Participants in the prospective study were enrolled through a virtual design, were aged about 18 to 100 years, and lived in approximately 25 United States geographic areas. In the prospective study, participants were assigned to cohorts based on the clinical history participants reported in a screening survey and a study questionnaire. Exposed participants were defined as having been in contact with someone with a PCR-confirmed or clinician-diagnosed COVID-19 case within 2 weeks of study entry. In the prospective study, mobile phlebotomists collected whole blood, serum and a nasopharyngeal or oropharyngeal swab from each participant. Additional blood draws and questionnaires over an approximately two-month period could optionally be provided by prospective study participants. Before DNA extraction, prospective study blood samples were shipped either frozen or at room temperature.

Sequencing was done on a sample of PBMCs or T cells enriched from blood (not recorded which). This TCR was sampled from a woman aged 40 to 50 who had been exposed to COVID-19. Recombination linked TRBV29-1 to TRBJ2-7, and 7 junctional nucleotides match TRBD1. The CDR3: CSVAGTGATYEQYF. The nucleotide sequence is given as TGCAGCGTCGCGGGCACAGGGGCCACCTACGAGCAGTACTTC.